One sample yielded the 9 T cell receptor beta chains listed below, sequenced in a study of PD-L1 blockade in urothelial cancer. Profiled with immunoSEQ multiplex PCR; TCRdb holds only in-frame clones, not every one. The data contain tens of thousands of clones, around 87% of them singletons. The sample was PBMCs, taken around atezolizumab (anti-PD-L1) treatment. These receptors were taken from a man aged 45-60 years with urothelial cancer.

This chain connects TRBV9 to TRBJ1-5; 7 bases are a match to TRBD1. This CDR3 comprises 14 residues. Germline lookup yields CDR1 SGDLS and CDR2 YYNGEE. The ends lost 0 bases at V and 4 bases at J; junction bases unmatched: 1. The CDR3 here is CASSVGQGNQPQHF. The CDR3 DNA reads TGTGCCAGCAGCGTAGGACAGGGAAATCAGCCCCAGCATTTT.

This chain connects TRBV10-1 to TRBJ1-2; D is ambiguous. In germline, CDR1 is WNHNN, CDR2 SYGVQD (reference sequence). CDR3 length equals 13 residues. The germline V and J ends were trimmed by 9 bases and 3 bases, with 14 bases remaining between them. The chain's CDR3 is CARKKDSDYGYTF. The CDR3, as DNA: TGCGCCAGGAAAAAGGACTCGGACTATGGCTACACCTTC.

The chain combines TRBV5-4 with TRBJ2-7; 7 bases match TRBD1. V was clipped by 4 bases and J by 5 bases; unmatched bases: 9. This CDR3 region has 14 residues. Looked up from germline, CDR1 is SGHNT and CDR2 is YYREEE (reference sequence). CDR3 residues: CASSTTGVSHEQYF. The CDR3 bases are TGTGCCAGCAGCACTACAGGGGTAAGTCACGAGCAGTACTTC.

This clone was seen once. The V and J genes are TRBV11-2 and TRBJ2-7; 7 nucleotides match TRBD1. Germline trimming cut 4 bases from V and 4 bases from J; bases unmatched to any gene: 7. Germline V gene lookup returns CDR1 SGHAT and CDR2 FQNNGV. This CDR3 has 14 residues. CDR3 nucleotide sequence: TGTGCCAGCAGCTCGGACAGGTCGGAATACGAGCAGTACTTC. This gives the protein CASSSDRSEYEQYF.

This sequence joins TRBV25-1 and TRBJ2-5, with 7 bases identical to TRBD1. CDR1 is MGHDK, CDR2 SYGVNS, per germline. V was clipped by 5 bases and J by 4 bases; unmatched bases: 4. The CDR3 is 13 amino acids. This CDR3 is CASSKGGGETQYF. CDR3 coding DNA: TGTGCCAGCAGTAAAGGGGGCGGAGAGACCCAGTACTTC.

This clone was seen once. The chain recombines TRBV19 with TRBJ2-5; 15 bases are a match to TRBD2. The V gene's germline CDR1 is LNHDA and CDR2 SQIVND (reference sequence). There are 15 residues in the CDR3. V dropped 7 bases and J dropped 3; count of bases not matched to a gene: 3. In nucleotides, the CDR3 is TGTGCCAGTATGGGACTAGCGGGGGGAGAAGAGACCCAGTACTTC. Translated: CASMGLAGGEETQYF.

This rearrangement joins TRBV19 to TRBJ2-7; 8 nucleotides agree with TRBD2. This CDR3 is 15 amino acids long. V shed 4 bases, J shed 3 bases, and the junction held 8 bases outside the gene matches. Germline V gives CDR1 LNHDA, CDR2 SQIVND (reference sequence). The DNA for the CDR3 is TGTGCCAGTAGTACCCCCCGGGGGGGGGTCTACGAGCAGTACTTC. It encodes CASSTPRGGVYEQYF. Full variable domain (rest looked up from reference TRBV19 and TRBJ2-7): DGGITQSPKYLFRKEGQNVTLSCEQNLNHDAMYWYRQDPGQGLRLIYYSQIVNDFQKGDIAEGYSVSREKKESFPLTVTSAQKNPTAFYLCASSTPRGGVYEQYFGPGTRLTVT.

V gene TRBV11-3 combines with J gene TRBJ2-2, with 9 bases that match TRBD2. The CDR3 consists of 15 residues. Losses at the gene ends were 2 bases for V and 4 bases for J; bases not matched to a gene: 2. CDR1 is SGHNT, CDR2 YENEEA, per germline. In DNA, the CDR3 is TGTGCCAGCAGCTTAACTAGCGGGCCCACCGGGGAGCTGTTTTTT. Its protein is CASSLTSGPTGELFF.

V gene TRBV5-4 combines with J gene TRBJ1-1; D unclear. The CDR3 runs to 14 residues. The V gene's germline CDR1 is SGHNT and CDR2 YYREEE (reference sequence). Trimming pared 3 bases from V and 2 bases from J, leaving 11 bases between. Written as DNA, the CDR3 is TGTGCCAGCAGCTCAAAACAAAAAAACACTGAAGCTTTCTTT. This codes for CASSSKQKNTEAFF.